A selection of T cell receptor beta chains follows, all from one sample in a study of beta chain features in type 1 diabetes. Libraries were prepared by immunoSEQ multiplex PCR; TCRdb keeps only in-frame clonotypes and omits some of them. The sample consists of 400,000 or so clones, roughly 13% of them appearing once. The sample taken for sequencing was naive CD4+ T cells from blood. The receptors were sampled from a woman aged 18-29 years with type 1 diabetes. Both conserved end residues are trimmed from each CDR3. For some rows the clone size is stated as once, few or many, or as a class when expanded; others skip it.

clone size: .
J gene: TRBJ2-5
V gene: TRBV28
CDR3 protein: ASSIPQGAWKTQY

clone size: few
J gene: TRBJ2-2
V gene: TRBV7-9
CDR3 protein: ASSGQGSTGELF

clone size: few
J gene: TRBJ2-3
V gene: TRBV30
CDR3 protein: AWSVLAGGGGQY

clone size: .
J gene: TRBJ2-7
V gene: TRBV9
CDR3 protein: ASSVSGFRVQGEQY

clone size: .
J gene: TRBJ2-1
V gene: TRBV7-9
CDR3 protein: ASSPRALRGNEQF

clone size: .
J gene: TRBJ2-3
V gene: TRBV7-8
CDR3 protein: ASSQAVRDTQY

clone size: .
J gene: TRBJ2-5
V gene: TRBV7-6
CDR3 protein: ASSWNGQGGETQY

clone size: .
J gene: TRBJ2-1
V gene: TRBV9
CDR3 protein: ASSETIGLAANNEQF

clone size: .
J gene: TRBJ2-7
V gene: TRBV2
CDR3 protein: ASRLPAGYEQY

clone size: .
J gene: TRBJ1-3
V gene: TRBV4-3
CDR3 protein: ASSQDGVPTGNTIY

clone size: few
J gene: TRBJ2-1
V gene: TRBV5-1
CDR3 protein: ASSLTGTDRGLF

clone size: few
J gene: TRBJ1-2
V gene: TRBV7-9
CDR3 protein: ASSLGEMRTGYT

clone size: .
J gene: TRBJ2-7
V gene: TRBV11-2
CDR3 protein: ASSRRGGYEQY

clone size: .
J gene: TRBJ2-5
V gene: TRBV28
CDR3 protein: ASSLTGLAQY

clone size: few
J gene: TRBJ2-7
V gene: TRBV11-1
CDR3 protein: ASSLSDQRAYEQY

clone size: .
J gene: TRBJ2-4
V gene: TRBV4-3
CDR3 protein: ASSQDWAAITKNIQY

clone size: .
J gene: TRBJ1-2
V gene: TRBV30
CDR3 protein: AWSPDSYNYGYT

clone size: .
J gene: TRBJ2-2
V gene: TRBV6-6
CDR3 protein: ASAGPGELF

clone size: few
J gene: TRBJ2-7
V gene: TRBV7-6
CDR3 protein: ASSSGQPAYEQY

clone size: .
J gene: TRBJ1-1
V gene: TRBV4-1
CDR3 protein: ASSQPTGKNEAF

clone size: .
J gene: TRBJ2-4
V gene: TRBV25-1
CDR3 protein: ASSTSSVGGIQY

clone size: few
J gene: TRBJ2-1
V gene: TRBV5-4
CDR3 protein: ASMRQAAYNEQF

clone size: .
J gene: TRBJ2-3
V gene: TRBV5-1
CDR3 protein: ASSFGQTDTQY

clone size: .
J gene: TRBJ2-5
V gene: TRBV30
CDR3 protein: AWSSGSGKETQY

clone size: few
J gene: TRBJ2-1
V gene: TRBV4-1
CDR3 protein: ASSQDHSGRKNEQF

clone size: .
J gene: TRBJ1-2
V gene: TRBV9
CDR3 protein: ASSHGQGGGYT

clone size: .
J gene: TRBJ2-7
V gene: TRBV28
CDR3 protein: ASIPGQKSLEQY

clone size: .
J gene: TRBJ1-1
V gene: TRBV7-2
CDR3 protein: ASSSQQVGEAF

clone size: few
J gene: TRBJ1-4
V gene: TRBV5-1
CDR3 protein: ASRRTGGANEKLF

clone size: .
J gene: TRBJ2-1
V gene: TRBV2
CDR3 protein: ASSHSLAGSSYNEQF

clone size: few
J gene: TRBJ2-1
V gene: TRBV7-2
CDR3 protein: ASSYGQGMGNEQF

clone size: .
J gene: TRBJ2-2
V gene: TRBV5-1
CDR3 protein: ASSLVGRARTGELF

clone size: few
J gene: TRBJ2-5
V gene: TRBV29-1
CDR3 protein: SAKPAGGLETQY

clone size: .
J gene: TRBJ1-1
V gene: TRBV4-1
CDR3 protein: ASSQVRDTEAF

clone size: few
J gene: TRBJ2-2
V gene: TRBV4-3
CDR3 protein: ASSQDRANTGELF

clone size: .
J gene: TRBJ2-6
V gene: TRBV2
CDR3 protein: ASRRTTGANVLT

clone size: .
J gene: TRBJ1-1
V gene: TRBV30
CDR3 protein: AWSVQRNTEAF

clone size: few
J gene: TRBJ2-7
V gene: TRBV7-2
CDR3 protein: ASRRQGEQY

clone size: .
J gene: TRBJ1-4
V gene: TRBV30
CDR3 protein: AWTRGVGREKLF

clone size: .
J gene: TRBJ2-7
V gene: TRBV29-1
CDR3 protein: SAGTYEQY

clone size: few
J gene: TRBJ1-3
V gene: TRBV5-4
CDR3 protein: AIGGQGNTIY

clone size: few
J gene: TRBJ2-1
V gene: TRBV7-2
CDR3 protein: ASSLNAQGRQF

clone size: few
J gene: TRBJ2-1
V gene: TRBV29-1
CDR3 protein: SGRGGPTSYNEQF

clone size: .
J gene: TRBJ2-5
V gene: TRBV7-2
CDR3 protein: ASRLQETQY

clone size: .
J gene: TRBJ2-1
V gene: TRBV10-3
CDR3 protein: ALGTSGDNEQF

clone size: few
J gene: TRBJ2-6
V gene: TRBV13
CDR3 protein: ASSLALLAGGVPGANVLT

clone size: .
J gene: TRBJ2-7
V gene: TRBV4-1
CDR3 protein: ASSQDKQVLHEQY

clone size: few
J gene: TRBJ1-1
V gene: TRBV2
CDR3 protein: ASRGQGSSEAF